This T cell receptor beta chain comes out of a study of shared clonotypes between healthy human individuals. This CDR3 has 14 amino acids. Trimming removed 2 bases at V and 5 bases at J, with 9 bases between. CDR1 is MNHEY, CDR2 SMNVEV, per germline (reference sequence). It was at deep level that the assay was run. Measured with immunoSEQ multiplex PCR; TCRdb has only the in-frame clones, and not every one. Of around 640,000 clones listed, 90% to 97% are singletons. Terminally differentiated effector memory CD45RA+ cells were excluded by CCR7 positive selection of CD45RO-negative cells. Notes on this clone: At the DNA level, this CDR3 is encoded by other sequences in the same sample as well.

The source is a woman aged 25 to 45 in good health. Sequencing was carried out using naive CD8+ T cells sorted from blood. The chain recombines TRBV27 with TRBJ1-4; possible D gene TRBD1, 5 bases. Here the CDR3 reads CASSLVGTNEKLFF. In DNA, the CDR3 is TGTGCCAGCAGTTTAGTAGGGACCAATGAAAAACTGTTTTTT.